This is a list of T cell receptor beta chains from one sample in a study of cytomegalovirus exposure and HLA in healthy donors. Repertoires were generated with immunoSEQ multiplex PCR, while TCRdb's copy carries only in-frame clones and drops some. The sample gives around 60,000 clones, approximately 90% of which show up once; roughly 1.3% is in the top ten. The sequenced material came from PBMCs. These receptors were obtained from a woman younger than 35 in good health and CMV-seronegative. The CDR3 runs from the conserved cysteine through the conserved F or W. Each record gives: J gene, D gene, clone size, V gene, CDR3 DNA, CDR3 protein. A D gene is named only where the DNA matches it firmly. Only some rows state a clone size, as once, few, many or a class for expanded clones.

TRBJ1-2,-,-,TRBV7-2,TGTGCCAGCAGCCTTGACAGCTATGGCTACACCTTC,CASSLDSYGYTF
TRBJ2-7,-,-,TRBV7-2,TGTGCCAGCAGCCTTTCGGTGGAGCAGTACTTC,CASSLSVEQYF
TRBJ1-4,-,-,TRBV5-1,TGCGCCAGCAGCCCCACCCGGGTGAATCAAAATGAAAAACTGTTTTTT,CASSPTRVNQNEKLFF
TRBJ2-7,TRBD2,-,TRBV19,TGTGCCAGTACCCCTTCCGGACTAGCGGGAAGCTCCTACGAGCAGTACTTC,CASTPSGLAGSSYEQYF
TRBJ1-2,TRBD1,once,TRBV10-3,TGTGCCATCACCCGGGACAGGAACTATGGCTACACCTTC,CAITRDRNYGYTF
TRBJ1-1,-,once,TRBV7-9,TGTGCCAGCAGCGACAACCACCATGAAGCTTTCTTT,CASSDNHHEAFF
TRBJ2-2,-,-,TRBV4-3,TGCGCCAGCAGAACGGCGAACACCGGGGAGCTGTTTTTT,CASRTANTGELFF
TRBJ2-2,-,-,TRBV15,TGTGCCACCAGCAGAGAATCGGGGTCCGGGGAGCTGTTTTTT,CATSRESGSGELFF
TRBJ1-6,-,-,TRBV5-1,TGCGCCAGCAGCTTGACCGGTTCACCCCTCCACTTT,CASSLTGSPLHF
TRBJ2-6,-,-,TRBV9,TGTGCCAGCAGCGTAGGTAGCTCTGGGGCCAACGTCCTGACTTTC,CASSVGSSGANVLTF
TRBJ2-2,TRBD1,-,TRBV12-5,TGTGCTAGTGGAGCGACAGGGGGGAGGACCGGGGAGCTGTTTTTT,CASGATGGRTGELFF
TRBJ2-6,TRBD1,few,TRBV28,TGTGCCAGTATCGGGACAGCGATATCTGGGGCCAACGTCCTGACTTTC,CASIGTAISGANVLTF
TRBJ2-2,TRBD2,-,TRBV10-3,TGTGCCATCAGTGAGGGCCCAGCGGGAGGAACCGGGGAGCTGTTTTTT,CAISEGPAGGTGELFF
TRBJ1-2,TRBD1,-,TRBV6-5,TGTGCCAGCACCCACTACAGGGGGAACTATGGCTACACCTTC,CASTHYRGNYGYTF
TRBJ1-3,-,-,TRBV28,TGTGCCAGCAGTTTATTAGGGGGTGACACCATATATTTT,CASSLLGGDTIYF
TRBJ2-7,TRBD2,few,TRBV10-1,TGCGCCAGCAGCCCATCATTGGGAGGGCCGCACGAGCAGTACTTC,CASSPSLGGPHEQYF
TRBJ2-1,-,-,TRBV10-3,TGTGCCATCAGTGATTCCAGGTCCTACAATGAGCAGTTCTTC,CAISDSRSYNEQFF
TRBJ2-1,TRBD2,-,TRBV9,TGTGCCAGCAGCGTGGTAGCGGGGATGTACAATGAGCAGTTCTTC,CASSVVAGMYNEQFF
TRBJ1-1,-,-,TRBV13,TGTGCCAGCAGCCCGGGACAGAACACTGAAGCTTTCTTT,CASSPGQNTEAFF
TRBJ2-7,TRBD2,-,TRBV6-1,TGTGCCAGCACCAGGGAGGGCTGGGGCTCGTACGAGCAGTACTTC,CASTREGWGSYEQYF
TRBJ2-3,-,-,TRBV6-5,TGTGCCAGCAGGCCGACTAGTCTCGGCACAGATACGCAGTATTTT,CASRPTSLGTDTQYF
TRBJ1-2,TRBD1,-,TRBV19,TGTGCCACCGGACAGGGGGCGTGGGGCTACACCTTC,CATGQGAWGYTF